Listed below are T cell receptor beta chains from one sample, sequenced in a study of shared clonotypes between healthy human individuals. Profiling relied on immunoSEQ multiplex PCR, and the TCRdb table lists in-frame clones only, not all of them. The sample lists around 2.1 million clones, 90% to 95% seen once, with roughly 1.7% in the top ten. Sequenced material: naive CD8+ T cells from PBMCs. The source is a man aged 18 to 35 in good health. Some clones in this sample may be carry-over from other donors' samples. The CDR3 runs from the conserved cysteine through the conserved F or W. The D gene is left open where the match is weak. A clone size is listed for some rows: how often the clone was seen (once, few, many), or a class if it is expanded.

size | J | V | D | DNA | CDR3
NA | TRBJ2-1 | TRBV7-6 | NA | TGTGCCAGCAGCTTAGCGGGTTTAGCGCCCTACAATGAGCAGTTCTTC | CASSLAGLAPYNEQFF
few | TRBJ2-2 | TRBV7-3 | NA | TGTGCCAGCAGCCCTCGGGAGAACACCGGGGAGCTGTTTTTT | CASSPRENTGELFF
NA | TRBJ1-5 | TRBV19 | NA | TGTGCCAGTAGTCAGGACGGAGGAGGCAATCAGCCCCAGCATTTT | CASSQDGGGNQPQHF
NA | TRBJ1-2 | TRBV9 | NA | TGTGCCAGCAGCGTAGACGTCGGGAGTAACTATGGCTACACCTTC | CASSVDVGSNYGYTF
NA | TRBJ2-1 | TRBV19 | TRBD2 | TGTGCCAGTGCCCGGGCTAGCGGAGGATACAATGAGCAGTTCTTC | CASARASGGYNEQFF
NA | TRBJ2-7 | TRBV28 | NA | TGTGCCAGCAGTTTTAACATGAGGGCCTACGAGCAGTACTTC | CASSFNMRAYEQYF
once | TRBJ2-3 | TRBV19 | NA | TGTGCCAGTAGTATACGGGAGACTTCAGATACGCAGTATTTT | CASSIRETSDTQYF
NA | TRBJ2-5 | TRBV27 | TRBD1 | TGTGCCAGCAGTACCCGACAGGGGGCGGGTGGAGAGACCCAGTACTTC | CASSTRQGAGGETQYF
once | TRBJ2-2 | TRBV27 | TRBD1 | TGTGCCAGCAGTGGGACAGGGAACACCGGGGAGCTGTTTTTT | CASSGTGNTGELFF
NA | TRBJ2-3 | TRBV6-5 | NA | TGTGCCAGCAGTTACAGCGTCACAGATACGCAGTATTTT | CASSYSVTDTQYF
NA | TRBJ2-3 | TRBV27 | NA | TGTGCCAGCACTTTAAGGAAGACTAGCACAGATACGCAGTATTTT | CASTLRKTSTDTQYF
NA | TRBJ2-5 | TRBV10-2 | NA | TGCGCCAGCAGTGAGACAGGAGGCCAAGAGACCCAGTACTTC | CASSETGGQETQYF
NA | TRBJ2-5 | TRBV7-9 | NA | TGTGCCAGCAGCTTAGGAGCGGGCAGGGTAGAACAGACCCAGTACTTC | CASSLGAGRVEQTQYF
NA | TRBJ1-1 | TRBV4-1 | NA | TGCGCCAGCAGCGACCGGGTCTACACTGAAGCTTTCTTT | CASSDRVYTEAFF
NA | TRBJ2-1 | TRBV5-4 | NA | TGTGCCAGCAGCTTGGCCATCGGGCGGTCGAGCTCCTACAATGAGCAGTTCTTC | CASSLAIGRSSSYNEQFF
NA | TRBJ1-4 | TRBV14 | NA | TGTGCCAGCAGCCACAGGGGTCCGAAGCTGGAACTGTTTTTT | CASSHRGPKLELFF
NA | TRBJ1-2 | TRBV28 | TRBD1 | TGTGCCAGCAGTGAGACTCTCCGGGACAGGAACTATGGCTACACCTTC | CASSETLRDRNYGYTF
NA | TRBJ2-2 | TRBV18 | NA | TGTGCCAGCTCAACCCCGGGGAGCGCGAACACCGGGGAGCTGTTTTTT | CASSTPGSANTGELFF
NA | TRBJ2-6 | TRBV6-1 | NA | TGTGCCAGCAGTGCCACCAGGCGGGCGCTTACTGGGGCCAACGTCCTGACTTTC | CASSATRRALTGANVLTF
NA | TRBJ1-3 | TRBV6-1 | NA | TGTGCCAGCAGCGATCCAGCGGGAGACACCATATATTTT | CASSDPAGDTIYF
NA | TRBJ2-7 | TRBV5-5 | NA | TGTGCCAGCAGCGTCGGGAGATCCTACGAGCAGTACTTC | CASSVGRSYEQYF
NA | TRBJ1-3 | TRBV29-1 | NA | TGCAGCGTTGAAGTGGGCAGTCAAACTGGAAACACCATATATTTT | CSVEVGSQTGNTIYF
NA | TRBJ2-4 | TRBV28 | NA | TGTGCCAGCAGTCCCCGCGGGGCGCAGGGACCACTAGCCAAAAACATTCAGTACTTC | CASSPRGAQGPLAKNIQYF
once | TRBJ2-3 | TRBV27 | NA | TGTGCCAGTAATCTCCCGGGCACAGATACGCAGTATTTT | CASNLPGTDTQYF
NA | TRBJ2-5 | TRBV7-2 | TRBD1 | TGTGCCAGCAGCTTCCCCGACAGGGTACGAAAGACCCAGTACTTC | CASSFPDRVRKTQYF
NA | TRBJ2-5 | TRBV11-2 | NA | TGTGCCAGCAGCTTAGTCAGGGCCCAAGAGACCCAGTACTTC | CASSLVRAQETQYF
once | TRBJ2-7 | TRBV4-3 | NA | TGCGCCAGCAGCCAAAGCCTCAGGGGAAGCACCTACGAGCAGTACTTC | CASSQSLRGSTYEQYF
NA | TRBJ1-1 | TRBV7-3 | NA | TGTGCCAGCAGCTTATGGCCGAACACTGAAGCTTTCTTT | CASSLWPNTEAFF
NA | TRBJ2-1 | TRBV28 | TRBD1 | TGTGCCAGCAGTTTAAGGACAGGGTACGAGCAGTTCTTC | CASSLRTGYEQFF
NA | TRBJ2-2 | TRBV20-1 | NA | TGCAGTGCTTGGGCTGGGGAGCTGTTTTTT | CSAWAGELFF
few | TRBJ2-5 | TRBV25-1 | NA | TGTGCCAGCAGTGAATACGTGGAGACCCAGTACTTC | CASSEYVETQYF
NA | TRBJ2-1 | TRBV21-1 | NA | TGTGCCAGCAGCAAAGTCCGCCGCCTGGGGAGAAATGAGTGGCAGTTCTTC | CASSKVRRLGRNEWQFF
NA | TRBJ1-4 | TRBV5-1 | NA | TGCGCCAGCAGCTTTGACCGACTTACAACTAATGAAAAACTGTTTTTT | CASSFDRLTTNEKLFF
NA | TRBJ2-7 | TRBV9 | NA | TGTGCCAGCGGAGGCAGGGACTACGAGCAGTACTTC | CASGGRDYEQYF
NA | TRBJ2-1 | TRBV9 | NA | TGTGCCAGCAGCCCGTATGGAGGCTTCGATGAGCAGTTCTTC | CASSPYGGFDEQFF
NA | TRBJ2-7 | TRBV9 | NA | TGTGCCAGCAGCGTGCTCCGGGACGGGGGTACCCACGAGCAGTACTTC | CASSVLRDGGTHEQYF
NA | TRBJ2-7 | TRBV14 | NA | TGTGCCAGCAGCCAAGGCGATTGGACGGTGTACGAGCAGTACTTC | CASSQGDWTVYEQYF
NA | TRBJ2-1 | TRBV7-6 | NA | TGTGCCAGCAGCTTATTGGCGGGAAGAACCTACAATGAGCAGTTCTTC | CASSLLAGRTYNEQFF
NA | TRBJ2-2 | TRBV7-9 | TRBD2 | TGTGCCAGCACCCCAGCCAGCGGGAGTCGGGGCGGGGAGCTGTTTTTT | CASTPASGSRGGELFF
NA | TRBJ1-1 | TRBV30 | NA | TGTGCCTGGAACACAGGCATGAACACTGAAGCTTTCTTT | CAWNTGMNTEAFF
NA | TRBJ2-7 | TRBV27 | TRBD1 | TGTGCCAGCAGTTTAAAGGGACAGGGCCACGAGCAGTACTTC | CASSLKGQGHEQYF
once | TRBJ1-1 | TRBV6-5 | NA | TGTGCCAGCAGTTACTCCCCGGCGGGCAATGAAGCTTTCTTT | CASSYSPAGNEAFF
NA | TRBJ2-1 | TRBV4-3 | TRBD2 | TGCGCCAGCAGCCAGGGTCCCCCAAGGCAGCGGGGGTACAATGAGCAGTTCTTC | CASSQGPPRQRGYNEQFF
NA | TRBJ2-1 | TRBV9 | NA | TGTGCCAGCAGCGTAGTCGCAGGAAGCTCCTACAATGAGCAGTTCTTC | CASSVVAGSSYNEQFF
NA | TRBJ2-3 | TRBV28 | NA | TGTGCCAGCAGTATCCTCAGGGATACAGATACGCAGTATTTT | CASSILRDTDTQYF
NA | TRBJ1-2 | TRBV5-5 | NA | TGTGCCAGCAGCTTGGCCGGGAGTCACTATGGCTACACCTTC | CASSLAGSHYGYTF
NA | TRBJ2-7 | TRBV7-8 | NA | TGTGCCAGCAGCTTAGGGGACGGTTCCTACGAGCAGTACTTC | CASSLGDGSYEQYF
NA | TRBJ1-5 | TRBV19 | NA | TGTGCCAGTACAAACGCGGGGTCCCCCATCAATCAGCCCCAGCATTTT | CASTNAGSPINQPQHF
NA | TRBJ2-2 | TRBV7-6 | NA | TGTGCCAGCAGCCGGAGGGGGTTTATGGAGCTGTTTTTT | CASSRRGFMELFF
NA | TRBJ2-1 | TRBV15 | NA | TGTGCCACCAGCAGAGTCCCCCTCTACAATGAGCAGTTCTTC | CATSRVPLYNEQFF
NA | TRBJ1-3 | TRBV7-9 | NA | TGTGCCAGCAGCTCTATCAGGGTTAGCTCTGGAAACACCATATATTTT | CASSSIRVSSGNTIYF